This TCR beta chain was sequenced for a study of post-analysis software for immune sequencing data. At the level of the study: Relapsing-remitting, secondary progressive and progressive-relapsing forms made up the multiple sclerosis disease courses. General study findings and limits: A few TRBV segments (TRBV5-6, TRBV5-1 and TRBV20-1 among them) occurred more frequently in patients than in controls. Strong same-batch co-clustering of samples appeared with F measure clustering. There was significantly lower normalized Chao1 diversity in multiple sclerosis patients than in controls.

Trimming took 3 bases from V and 5 from J; bases not matched to a gene: 11. The CDR3 sequence is 16 residues long. Per germline, CDR1 KGHDR and CDR2 SFDVKD. Prepared libraries of TCR beta cDNA carried unique molecular identifiers. When roughly 1 to 10 million T cells were used, they gave hundreds of thousands of cDNA molecules. TCRdb passed the PCR reads through MiXCR, listing each CDR3 protein once. The repertoire holds a few hundred thousand distinct CDR3 sequences, with roughly 40% as singletons. As regards this clonotype: Its antigen is as yet unknown.

Sequencing used blood. The TCR was taken from a girl aged 2 to 10 with multiple sclerosis. The chain employs TRBV24-1 and TRBJ1-2; the match to TRBD1 covers 7 bases. CDR3 DNA sequence: TGTGCCACCAGTGATGGAGGGGGCGGGCTCCTGTATGGCTACACCTTC. Protein: CATSDGGGGLLYGYTF.